This T cell receptor (beta chain) was profiled in a study of shared clonotypes between healthy human individuals. Looked up from germline, CDR1 is SGHRS and CDR2 is YFSETQ. V lost 0 bases and J lost 3, with 9 bases in between. The CDR3 is made up of 14 amino acids. Study-wide results and limits: Between four donors, naive CD4 clonotypes were shared at a level of around 5.1%.

Healthy adults negative for HIV, lacking recent acute infections or vaccinations, served as donors. In the CD4+ fraction, cells were divided into CD45RA+ naive and CD45RA-negative memory subsets. Details on this clone: Antigen specificity is unknown.

Profiling relied on immunoSEQ multiplex PCR, and the TCRdb table lists in-frame clones only, not all of them. The table records 2.5 million or so clones, over 85% of them present only once. The gene calls are TRBV5-1 and TRBJ1-2; D may be TRBD1 (5 bases). The sequence came from a young man in good health. Material for sequencing was naive CD4+ T cells sorted from blood. Specified subset: CD45RA+ positively selected. CDR3 bases: TGCGCCAGCAGCTTGGCCCAGACAGACTATGGCTACACCTTC. Protein product: CASSLAQTDYGYTF.